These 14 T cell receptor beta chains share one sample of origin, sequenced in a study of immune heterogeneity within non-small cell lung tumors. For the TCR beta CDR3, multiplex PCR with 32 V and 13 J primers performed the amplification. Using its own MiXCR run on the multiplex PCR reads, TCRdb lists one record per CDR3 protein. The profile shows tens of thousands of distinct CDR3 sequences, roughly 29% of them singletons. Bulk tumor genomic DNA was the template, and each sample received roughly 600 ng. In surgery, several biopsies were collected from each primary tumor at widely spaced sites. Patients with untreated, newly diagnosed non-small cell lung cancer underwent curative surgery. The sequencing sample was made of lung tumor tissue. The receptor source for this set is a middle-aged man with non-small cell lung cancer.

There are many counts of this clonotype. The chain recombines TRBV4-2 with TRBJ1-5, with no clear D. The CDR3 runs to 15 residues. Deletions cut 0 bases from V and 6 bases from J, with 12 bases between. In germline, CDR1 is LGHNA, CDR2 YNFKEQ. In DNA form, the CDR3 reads TGTGCCAGCAGCCAAGAAGAAGGTTCTACTCAGCCCCAGCATTTT. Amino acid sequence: CASSQEEGSTQPQHF.

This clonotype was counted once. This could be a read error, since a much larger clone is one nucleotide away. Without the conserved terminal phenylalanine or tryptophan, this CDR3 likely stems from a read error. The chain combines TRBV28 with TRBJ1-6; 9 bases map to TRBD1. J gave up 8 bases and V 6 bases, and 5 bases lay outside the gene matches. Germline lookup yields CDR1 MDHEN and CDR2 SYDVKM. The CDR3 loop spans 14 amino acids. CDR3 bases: TGTGCCAGCAGGGGACAGGGTCGCTATTCACCCCTCCACCTT. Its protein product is CASRGQGRYSPLHL.

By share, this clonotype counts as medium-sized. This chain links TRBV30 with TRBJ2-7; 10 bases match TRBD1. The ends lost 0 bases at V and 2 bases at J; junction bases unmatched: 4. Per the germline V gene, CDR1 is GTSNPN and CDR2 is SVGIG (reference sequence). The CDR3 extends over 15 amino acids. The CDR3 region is CAWSVRDRGAYEQYF. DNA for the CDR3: TGTGCCTGGAGTGTCCGGGACAGGGGAGCCTACGAGCAGTACTTC.

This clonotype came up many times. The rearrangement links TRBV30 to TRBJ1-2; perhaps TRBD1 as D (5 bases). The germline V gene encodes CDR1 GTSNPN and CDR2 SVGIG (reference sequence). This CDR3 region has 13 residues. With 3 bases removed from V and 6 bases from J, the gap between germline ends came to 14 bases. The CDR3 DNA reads TGTGCCTGGAGGGGGGGTCCGGGTAATGGCTACACCTTC. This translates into CAWRGGPGNGYTF.

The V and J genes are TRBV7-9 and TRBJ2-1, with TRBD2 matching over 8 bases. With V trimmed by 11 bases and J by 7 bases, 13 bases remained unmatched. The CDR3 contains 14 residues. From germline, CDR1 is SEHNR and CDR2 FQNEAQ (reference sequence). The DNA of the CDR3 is TGTGCCGGCCTAAGGGCGGGAGGCGGAAATGAGCAGTTCTTC. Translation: CAGLRAGGGNEQFF.

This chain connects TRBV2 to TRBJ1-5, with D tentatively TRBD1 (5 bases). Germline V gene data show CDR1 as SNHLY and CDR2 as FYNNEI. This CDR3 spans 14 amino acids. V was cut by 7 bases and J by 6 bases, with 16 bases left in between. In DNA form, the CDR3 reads TGTGCCAGCACCCCGGACATAGGTGGTCAGCCCCAGCATTTT. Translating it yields CASTPDIGGQPQHF.

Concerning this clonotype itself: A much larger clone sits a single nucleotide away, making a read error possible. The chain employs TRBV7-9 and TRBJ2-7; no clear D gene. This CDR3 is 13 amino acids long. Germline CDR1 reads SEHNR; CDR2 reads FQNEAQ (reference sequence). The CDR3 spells CATSLAGLGEQYF. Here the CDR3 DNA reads TGTGCCACCAGCTTAGCAGGTCTGGGCGAGCAGTACTTC.

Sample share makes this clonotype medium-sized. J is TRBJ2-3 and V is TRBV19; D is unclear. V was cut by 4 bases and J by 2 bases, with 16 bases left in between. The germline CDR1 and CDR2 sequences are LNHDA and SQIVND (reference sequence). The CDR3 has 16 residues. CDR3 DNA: TGTGCCAGTAGTAGGCAGCCTCCTTATGACACAGATACGCAGTATTTT. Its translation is CASSRQPPYDTDTQYF.

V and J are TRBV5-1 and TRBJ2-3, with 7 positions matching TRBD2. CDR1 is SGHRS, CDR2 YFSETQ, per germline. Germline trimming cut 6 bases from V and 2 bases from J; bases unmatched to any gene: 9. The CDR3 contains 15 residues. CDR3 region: CASTPWSGATDTQYF. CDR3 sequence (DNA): TGCGCCAGCACCCCGTGGAGCGGGGCCACAGATACGCAGTATTTT.

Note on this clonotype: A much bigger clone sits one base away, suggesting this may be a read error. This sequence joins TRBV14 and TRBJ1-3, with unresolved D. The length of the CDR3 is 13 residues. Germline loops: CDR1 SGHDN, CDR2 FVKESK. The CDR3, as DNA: TGTTCCAGCAGCCCAAGCTCTGGAAACACCATATATTTT. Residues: CSSSPSSGNTIYF. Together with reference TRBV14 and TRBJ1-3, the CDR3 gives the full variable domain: EAGVTQFPSHSVIEKGQTVTLRCDPISGHDNLYWYRRVMGKEIKFLLHFVKESKQDESGMPNNRFLAERTGGTYSTLKVQPAELEDSGVYFCSSSPSSGNTIYFGEGSWLTVV.

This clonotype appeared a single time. Here the CDR3 DNA reads TGTGCCAGCAGTTACTCGGACAGGGGGGGGACTGAAGCTTTCTTT. Translated, it gives CASSYSDRGGTEAFF. The chain employs TRBV6-6 and TRBJ1-1; 10 bases fit TRBD1. The CDR3 has 15 amino acids. The germline V gene has CDR1 MNHNY and CDR2 SVGAGI (reference sequence). The trim removed 0 bases at V and 5 bases at J, leaving 3 bases unmatched.

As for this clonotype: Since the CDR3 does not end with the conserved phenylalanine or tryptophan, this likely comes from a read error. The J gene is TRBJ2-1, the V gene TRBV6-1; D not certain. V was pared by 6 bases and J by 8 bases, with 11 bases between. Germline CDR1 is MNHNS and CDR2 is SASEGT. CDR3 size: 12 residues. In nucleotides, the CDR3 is TGTGCCAGCAGCCGAGTTGGGGATGAGCAGTTCTTA. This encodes CASSRVGDEQFL.

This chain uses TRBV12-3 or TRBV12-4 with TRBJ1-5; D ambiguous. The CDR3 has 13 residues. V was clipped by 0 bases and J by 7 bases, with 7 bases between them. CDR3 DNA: TGTGCCAGCAGTTTAGCGCTAGGCCAGCCCCAGCATTTT. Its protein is CASSLALGQPQHF.

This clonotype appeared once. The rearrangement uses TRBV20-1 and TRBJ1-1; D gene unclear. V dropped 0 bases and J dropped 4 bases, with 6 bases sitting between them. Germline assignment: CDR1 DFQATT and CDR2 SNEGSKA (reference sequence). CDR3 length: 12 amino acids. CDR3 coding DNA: TGCAGTGCTAGAGAGGGGTTCACTGAAGCTTTCTTT. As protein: CSAREGFTEAFF.